The 24 T cell receptor beta chains listed next were all sequenced from one sample in a study of identical twins. TCRdb independently ran MiXCR on the 5' RACE reads; one entry per CDR3 protein. This sample yields a few hundred thousand distinct CDR3 sequences, of which roughly 10% are seen a single time; under 10% belongs to the top ten. The sequenced material came from naive T cells sorted from blood. These receptors were taken from a woman aged 45-65 years in good health.

In this sample, this clonotype turned up a few times. This chain joins TRBV2 and TRBJ2-7, with TRBD1 as a possible D gene (5 bases). Germline V gives CDR1 SNHLY, CDR2 FYNNEI. CDR3 length equals 15 residues. The V and J ends lost 3 bases and 3 bases respectively, with 15 bases between them. CDR3 in amino acids: CASSDWGLTGYEQYF. CDR3 sequence (DNA): TGTGCCAGCAGTGATTGGGGCCTTACGGGCTACGAGCAGTACTTC.

J is TRBJ2-3 and V is TRBV10-3, with D unresolved. Germline V gene lookup returns CDR1 ENHRY and CDR2 SYGVKD. This CDR3 has 13 amino acids. Between the trimmed V and J ends, which lost 7 bases and 1 base, there was a span of 9 bases. The CDR3 protein is CAINFDGTDTQYF. In nucleotides, the CDR3 is TGTGCCATCAACTTTGACGGCACAGATACGCAGTATTTT.

In its sample, this clonotype was seen a few times. The chain links TRBV27 to TRBJ1-2; 7 bases agree with TRBD1. Unmatched junction bases numbered 8, after V lost 6 bases and J lost 1 base. Germline V CDR1 and CDR2: MNHEY, SMNVEV (reference sequence). The CDR3 consists of 15 residues. The CDR3 DNA is TGTGCCAGCAGCCCACAGGGGACGATTAACTATGGCTACACCTTC. Translated: CASSPQGTINYGYTF.

This chain uses TRBV2 with TRBJ1-2; D uncertain. This CDR3 spans 15 amino acids. V dropped 1 base and J dropped 4 bases, with 13 bases sitting between them. Germline V gives CDR1 SNHLY, CDR2 FYNNEI. CDR3 sequence reads: CASSEGRRLTYGYTF. CDR3 DNA sequence: TGTGCCAGCAGTGAAGGGAGGAGACTTACCTATGGCTACACCTTC. Using reference TRBV2 and TRBJ1-2 for the parts outside the CDR3, the full variable domain is EPEVTQTPSHQVTQMGQEVILRCVPISNHLYFYWYRQILGQKVEFLVSFYNNEISEKSEIFDDQFSVERPDGSNFTLKIRSTKLEDSAMYFCASSEGRRLTYGYTFGSGTRLTVV.

This clonotype was counted between two and nine times. The rearrangement links TRBV12-3 or TRBV12-4 to TRBJ2-5; D might be TRBD2 (5 bases). Trimming removed 2 bases from V and 4 bases from J, with 14 bases in between. This CDR3 contains 15 residues. CDR3 sequence: CASSLLARRAETQYF. CDR3 in DNA: TGTGCCAGCAGTTTATTAGCCCGGCGGGCAGAGACCCAGTACTTC.

The J gene is TRBJ2-1, the V gene TRBV6-5, with 7 bases lining up with TRBD2. The CDR3 is 16 residues long. Trimming removed 1 base from V and 6 bases from J; junction bases left unmatched: 9. In germline, CDR1 is MNHEY, CDR2 SVGAGI. In nucleotides, the CDR3 is TGTGCCAGCAGTTACTACTATAGCGGGTTGATCAATGAGCAGTTCTTC. It specifies CASSYYYSGLINEQFF.

This clonotype was picked up a small number of times. The chain recombines TRBV2 with TRBJ2-2; D might be TRBD1 or TRBD2, each matching 7 bases. Trimming shortened V by 7 bases and J by 5 bases, and 14 bases separated the two germline ends. The CDR3 covers 14 residues. Per germline, CDR1 SNHLY and CDR2 FYNNEI. DNA for the CDR3: TGTGCCAGCATCGGCAGGGGGGGGACCGGGGAGCTGTTTTTT. Residues: CASIGRGGTGELFF.

The genes are TRBV29-1 and TRBJ2-5, with no clear D. This CDR3 spans 15 amino acids. Trimming removed 7 bases from V and 1 base from J, with 19 bases in between. Germline values: CDR1 SQVTM, CDR2 ANQGSEA. Written as DNA, the CDR3 is TGCAGCGCCGTGTCAGGAAACCTGATCCAAGAGACCCAGTACTTC. It translates to CSAVSGNLIQETQYF.

Note on this clonotype: At one end the junction does not follow the germline gene, possibly because of a read error. The chain joins TRBV12-3 or TRBV12-4 to TRBJ2-1; 10 bases are shared with TRBD2. The length of the CDR3 is 13 residues. In DNA form, the CDR3 reads TGTGCCAGCAGTCTAGCGGGAGTTAATGAGCAGTTCTTC. This gives the protein CASSLAGVNEQFF.

The chain employs TRBV9 and TRBJ2-5, with 10 nucleotides matching TRBD1. Germline CDR1 reads SGDLS; CDR2 reads YYNGEE. CDR3 length equals 16 residues. Trimming removed 4 bases from V and 2 bases from J; junction bases left unmatched: 8. The CDR3: CASSPGTGDNQETQYF. CDR3 nucleotides: TGTGCCAGCAGCCCCGGGACAGGGGATAATCAAGAGACCCAGTACTTC.

This clonotype was found many times. The junction does not match germline at one end; this may be a read error. V usage is TRBV7-7 and J usage is TRBJ2-1; tentatively, D is TRBD2 (11 bases). This CDR3 is built from 19 residues. Germline V CDR1 and CDR2: SSHAT, FNYEAQ (reference sequence). CDR3: CASSLGTGETSGAYNEQFF. The CDR3 nucleotides are TGTGCTAGCAGCCTCGGGACAGGGGAGACTAGCGGGGCCTACAATGAGCAGTTCTTC.

The rearrangement links TRBV11-2 to TRBJ2-7; D is uncertain. This CDR3 has 12 residues. Trimming shortened V by 5 bases and J by 2 bases, and 7 bases separated the two germline ends. CDR1 and CDR2 from the germline V gene are SGHAT and FQNNGV. In DNA form, the CDR3 reads TGTGCCAGCAGCCAGCATACCTACGAGCAGTACTTC. Protein sequence: CASSQHTYEQYF. Based on the CDR3 plus reference TRBV11-2 and TRBJ2-7, the full variable domain is EAGVAQSPRYKIIEKRQSVAFWCNPISGHATLYWYQQILGQGPKLLIQFQNNGVVDDSQLPKDRFSAERLKGVDSTLKIQPAKLEDSAVYLCASSQHTYEQYFGPGTRLTVT.

This chain uses TRBV29-1 with TRBJ1-1; no reliable D call. Germline CDR1 is SQVTM and CDR2 is ANQGSEA. V was trimmed by 4 bases and J by 4 bases, leaving 7 bases between them. There are 11 residues in the CDR3. CDR3 nucleotide sequence: TGCAGCGTTGTGCTTAGCACTGAAGCTTTCTTT. Amino acids: CSVVLSTEAFF.

CDR3 region: CASSQAPGTATGELFF. As DNA, the CDR3 is TGCGCCAGCAGCCAAGCCCCCGGGACGGCCACCGGGGAGCTGTTTTTT. The J gene is TRBJ2-2, the V gene TRBV4-1, with D tentatively TRBD1 or TRBD2 (5 bases each). The CDR3 runs to 16 residues. Germline CDR1 is MGHRA and CDR2 is YSYEKL. V lost 1 base and J 4 bases, leaving 13 bases between the germline ends.

This clonotype was detected once. The chain's CDR3 is CASSQRGSEQYV. The DNA of the CDR3 is TGCGCCAGCAGTCAAAGGGGCAGCGAGCAGTACGTC. The chain recombines TRBV23-1 with TRBJ2-7, with D maybe TRBD1 (5 bases). TRBV23-1 qualifies as an ORF whose function is uncertain. Trimming stripped 2 bases from V and 6 bases from J, with 8 bases between. The CDR3 runs 12 residues.

The rearrangement links TRBV29-1 to TRBJ1-4; D might be TRBD1 (5 bases). The CDR3 extends over 15 amino acids. In germline, CDR1 is SQVTM, CDR2 ANQGSEA. Trimming removed 5 bases from V and 2 bases from J, with 15 bases in between. This chain's CDR3 is CSVRDRIGTNEKLFF. CDR3 nucleotide sequence: TGCAGCGTTCGGGACCGGATAGGGACTAATGAAAAACTGTTTTTT.

This clonotype was seen a handful of times. The chain joins TRBV6-5 to TRBJ1-2; D unclear. The germline CDR1 and CDR2 sequences are MNHEY and SVGAGI. The CDR3 contains 11 residues. Trimming removed 7 bases at V and 4 bases at J, with 7 bases between. The CDR3 DNA follows: TGTGCCAGCAAGTCCGGCTATGGCTACACCTTC. This gives the protein CASKSGYGYTF.

Ten or more counts support this clonotype. V usage is TRBV4-1 and J usage is TRBJ2-1; D not certain. Germline values: CDR1 MGHRA, CDR2 YSYEKL. With 4 bases removed from V and 7 bases from J, the gap between germline ends came to 23 bases. This CDR3 region has 17 residues. The CDR3 spells CASSRGGLALLGNEQFF. The CDR3 DNA reads as TGCGCCAGCAGCCGTGGTGGTCTGGCCCTACTCGGGAATGAGCAGTTCTTC.

This clonotype was found a few times. The chain combines TRBV12-3 or TRBV12-4 with TRBJ2-5; TRBD1 aligns across 9 bases. The V segment lost 7 bases and the J segment 5 bases; nucleotides outside the gene matches: 8. There are 14 residues in the CDR3. CDR3 nucleotide sequence: TGTGCCAGCAACGCGGGACAGGGTTTCGAGACCCAGTACTTC. Protein: CASNAGQGFETQYF.

This clonotype was detected only a few times. The chain has TRBV30 and TRBJ2-5; 13 bases align to TRBD2. This CDR3 is built from 17 residues. From germline, CDR1 is GTSNPN and CDR2 SVGIG (reference sequence). Losses at the gene ends were 2 bases for V and 5 bases for J; bases not matched to a gene: 11. This chain's CDR3 is CAWSWVLAGGSAETQYF. CDR3 nucleotide sequence: TGTGCCTGGAGTTGGGTACTAGCGGGAGGGTCGGCTGAGACCCAGTACTTC.

This clonotype occurred many times. CDR3 sequence reads: CASRASLETQYF. The CDR3 region has the DNA TGTGCCAGCAGGGCCTCCTTGGAGACCCAGTACTTC. V and J are TRBV27 and TRBJ2-5; D unclear. Germline V gene sequence: CDR1 MNHEY, CDR2 SMNVEV (reference sequence). CDR3 length: 12 residues. Between the trimmed V and J ends, which lost 6 bases and 5 bases, there was a span of 10 bases.

The chain couples TRBV12-3 or TRBV12-4 to TRBJ2-2; no reliable D call. This CDR3 is 14 amino acids long. The germline V and J ends were trimmed by 7 bases and 8 bases, with 17 bases remaining between them. CDR3 DNA sequence: TGTGCCAGCAAGGAGAACACCCTTGTGGGGGAGCTGTTTTTT. The encoded protein is CASKENTLVGELFF.

This clonotype was seen only a few times. V and J are TRBV11-3 and TRBJ2-2, with D possibly called TRBD1 or TRBD2 (5 bases each). This CDR3 contains 20 residues. Germline-derived CDR1 and CDR2 are SGHNT and YENEEA. V was pared by 5 bases and J by 6 bases, with 31 bases between. Written as DNA, the CDR3 is TGTGCCAGCAGCCATTTTTGGGATCGTTTTCAGGGACCAGAGGCCGGGGAGCTGTTTTTT. Translating it yields CASSHFWDRFQGPEAGELFF.

This clonotype came up many times. V gene TRBV5-1 combines with J gene TRBJ2-7; perhaps TRBD2 as D (6 bases). Between the trimmed V and J ends, which lost 2 bases and 3 bases, there was a span of 21 bases. The CDR3 consists of 17 residues. CDR1 and CDR2 from the germline V gene are SGHRS and YFSETQ. The CDR3 is CASSLAGPASSFYEQYV. The CDR3 DNA follows: TGCGCCAGCAGCTTAGCGGGCCCGGCCTCAAGCTTCTACGAGCAGTACGTC.